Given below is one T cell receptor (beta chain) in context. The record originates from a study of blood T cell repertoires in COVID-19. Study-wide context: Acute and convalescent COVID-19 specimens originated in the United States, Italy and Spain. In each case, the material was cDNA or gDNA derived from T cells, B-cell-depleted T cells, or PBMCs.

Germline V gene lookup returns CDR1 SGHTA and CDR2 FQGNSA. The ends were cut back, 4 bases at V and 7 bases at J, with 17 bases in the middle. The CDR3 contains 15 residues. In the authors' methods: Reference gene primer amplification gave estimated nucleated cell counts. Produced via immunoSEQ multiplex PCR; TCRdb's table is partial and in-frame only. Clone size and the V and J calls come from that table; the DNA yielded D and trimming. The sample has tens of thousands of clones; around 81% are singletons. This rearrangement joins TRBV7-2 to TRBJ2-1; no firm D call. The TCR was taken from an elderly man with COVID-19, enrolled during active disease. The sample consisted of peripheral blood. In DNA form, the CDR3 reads TGTGCCAGCAGCTCCCGATCGTGGCAGAAGAATGAGCAGTTCTTC. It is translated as CASSSRSWQKNEQFF.